The sequence of this T cell receptor beta chain was determined in a study of control samples from healthy donors and cancer patients. CDR3 length: 14 amino acids. V lost 2 bases and J lost 6, with 11 bases in between. Per germline, CDR1 MNHNS and CDR2 SASEGT. Produced via immunoSEQ multiplex PCR; TCRdb's table is partial and in-frame only. The sample includes about 170,000 clones, 90% to 95% of them seen just once. This clonotype was obtained from a woman in her late teens or twenties in good health. The sequenced sample was blood. The chain is built from TRBV6-1 and TRBJ2-1; D is ambiguous. CDR3 sequence (DNA): TGTGCCAGCAGTGAACCAGGATTAGGCAATGAGCAGTTCTTC. This gives the protein CASSEPGLGNEQFF.